This T cell receptor (beta chain) came from a study of beta chain features in type 1 diabetes. Findings and caveats of the study: The question of HLA type influencing TCRB rearrangement was one that remained unresolved here.

This CDR3 spans 14 amino acids. Germline V gene data show CDR1 as SGHNT and CDR2 as YYREEE (reference sequence). Trimming cost V 3 bases and J 2 bases, with 11 bases left between them. CD4+ naive, central memory, regulatory and stem cell-like memory cells were sorted via CD45RO/CCR7/CD25/CD127/CD95/CD27. Reverse transcribing all isolated RNA meant expressed TCRB transcripts were sequenced. Naive, central memory and regulatory T cell samples came to a mean of approximately 4 million reads. TCRdb's table, derived via immunoSEQ multiplex PCR, lists solely in-frame clones and lacks some. In the table there are over 350,000 clones, about 14% of which are singletons. This clone has just a few counts. The antigen is unknown.

This TCR derives from a woman aged 18-29 years in good health. The sequenced sample was naive CD4+ T cells from blood. The chain has TRBV5-4 and TRBJ2-5; a weak D match, TRBD1 (5 bases). Here the CDR3 reads CASSSAQGQETQYF. The CDR3 region has the DNA TGTGCCAGCAGCTCGGCCCAGGGACAAGAGACCCAGTACTTC.